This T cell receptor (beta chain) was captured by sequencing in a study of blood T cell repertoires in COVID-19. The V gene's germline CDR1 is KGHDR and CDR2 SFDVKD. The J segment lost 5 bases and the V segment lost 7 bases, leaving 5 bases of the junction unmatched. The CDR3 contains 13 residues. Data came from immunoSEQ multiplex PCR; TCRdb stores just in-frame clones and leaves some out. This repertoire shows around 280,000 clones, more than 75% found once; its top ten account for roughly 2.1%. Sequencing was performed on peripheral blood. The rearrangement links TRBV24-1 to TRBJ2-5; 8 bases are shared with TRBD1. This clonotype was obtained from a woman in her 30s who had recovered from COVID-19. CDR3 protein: CATRATGEETQYF. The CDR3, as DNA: TGTGCCACCAGGGCGACAGGGGAGGAGACCCAGTACTTC.